Sequencing of this TCR beta chain was carried out in a study of shared clonotypes between healthy human individuals. HIV-negative, healthy adults without recent acute infections or vaccinations were the donors. CDR3 length: 12 amino acids. Germline CDR1 and CDR2: SGHDT and YYEEEE. The V and J ends lost 0 bases and 6 bases respectively, with 7 bases between them. Assay runs were performed at deep level. Several immunoSEQ plates received, in even portions, the genomic DNA of each subset. The method was immunoSEQ multiplex PCR; TCRdb's version includes in-frame clones alone and lacks a portion of them. The sample contains around 440,000 clones, approximately 77% of which appear only once.

J is TRBJ2-7 and V is TRBV5-6; tentatively, D is TRBD2 (6 bases). The sample was PBMCs. The TCR was taken from a woman aged 40-49 years in good health. Some clones in this sample may be carry-over from other donors' samples. The CDR3 DNA follows: TGTGCCAGCAGCTTGGGACTAGGCGAGCAGTACTTC. Translated, it gives CASSLGLGEQYF.